The present T cell receptor beta chain was sequenced within a study of cytomegalovirus exposure and HLA in healthy donors. It was with 60 Vbeta and 13 Jbeta primers that the PCR ran. Clones were sequenced by immunoSEQ multiplex PCR, and TCRdb holds only the in-frame ones, with some missing. The table shows about 77,000 clones, with around 78% occurring only once. Of note for this clone: What it recognizes is unknown.

Study-wide findings and caveats: What TCR beta sequences reportedly achieved was accurate prediction of HLA-A and HLA-B alleles in most subjects.

V gave up 3 bases and J gave up 13 bases, with 22 bases separating them. CDR1 is MNHEY, CDR2 SMNVEV, per germline (reference sequence). The CDR3 sequence is 16 residues long. Input material: PBMCs. The sequence came from a man aged 40-49 years in good health and CMV-seronegative. J is TRBJ1-6 and V is TRBV27, with a weak D call TRBD1 (5 bases). This CDR3 is CASSFKNTGLKSPLHF. For the CDR3, the DNA is TGTGCCAGCAGTTTTAAAAACACGGGACTGAAATCTCCCCTCCACTTT.